The source of this TCR beta chain is a study of cytomegalovirus exposure and HLA in healthy donors. General study points: Previously analyzed data showed that most TCR beta V segments were productive at a frequency of about 90% or about 30%. In a later analysis, HLA-C alleles had the fewest associated TCRs, DRB1 alleles the most. An apparent linkage of common viral pathogens to several of the most significant clusters emerged in a later analysis. The authors later found most CMV-associated TCR beta chains appeared HLA-restricted.

Notes on this clone: Its antigen remains unknown.

The CDR3 consists of 18 residues. V trimming: 1 base; J trimming: 4 bases; junction bases outside the gene matches: 6. Germline CDR1 SGHRS, CDR2 YFSETQ. It was with 60 Vbeta and 13 Jbeta primers that the PCR ran. Using immunoSEQ multiplex PCR, the repertoire was profiled, and TCRdb retains in-frame clones only, with some absent. The repertoire has about 200,000 clones, roughly 84% of them found once; the top ten carry about 1.4%. The sequencing input was PBMCs. The chain links TRBV5-1 to TRBJ2-3; TRBD2 aligns across 16 bases. The TCR sequence derives from a girl aged 5-17 years in good health and CMV-seronegative. The CDR3 nucleotides are TGCGCCAGCAGCTTGAAGGGACTAGCGGGAGGGTATGCAGATACGCAGTATTTT. This sequence encodes CASSLKGLAGGYADTQYF.